Listed here is a single T cell receptor (beta chain). Produced via immunoSEQ multiplex PCR; TCRdb's table is partial and in-frame only. The table includes 200,000 to 300,000 clones, 88% detected once. The data were taken from a study of blood T cell repertoires in COVID-19. Germline values: CDR1 GTSNPN, CDR2 SVGIG (reference sequence). The CDR3 contains 11 residues. V lost 0 bases to trimming and J lost 6 bases, with 5 bases between them. This TCR was recovered from a woman between 35 and 50 years old who had recovered from COVID-19. The sequencing input was peripheral blood. The chain links TRBV30 to TRBJ1-1; D remains unclear. This CDR3 is CAWSVASEAFF. The CDR3 DNA sequence: TGTGCCTGGAGTGTAGCATCTGAAGCTTTCTTT. The entire variable domain, with the rest obtained from reference TRBV30 and TRBJ1-1, is as follows: SQTIHQWPATLVQPVGSPLSLECTVEGTSNPNLYWYRQAAGRGLQLLFYSVGIGQISSEVPQNLSASRPQDRQFILSSKKLLLSDSGFYLCAWSVASEAFFGQGTRLTVV.